The sequence of this T cell receptor (beta chain) was determined in a study of T cell responses to AZD1222 COVID-19 vaccine. To note about this clone: Antigen specificity is unknown.

TCRdb keeps only in-frame clones here, not all; method: immunoSEQ multiplex PCR. The data contain some 100,000 clones, about 86% of them singletons. The V end lost 10 bases, the J end lost 1 base, and 10 bases lay between the germline ends. CDR1 is MDHEN, CDR2 SYDVKM, per germline. The CDR3 runs to 12 residues. Study observations and caveats: Repertoires were collected only later (after the peak T cell response had occurred). Recipients of two AZD1222 doses showed rising Spike-specific TCR breadth and depth. Clonal diversity may have been underestimated, and the donors were mostly white British, with more females than males.

The chain recombines TRBV28 with TRBJ1-2, with D maybe TRBD1 (5 bases). The source was peripheral blood, collected 28 days after the second AZD1222 dose. This sequence originates from an adult who received the AZD1222 COVID-19 vaccine. For the CDR3, the DNA is TGTGCCACCGGACACCTTAACTATGGCTACACCTTC. It is translated as CATGHLNYGYTF.